Listed below are T cell receptor beta chains from one sample, sequenced in a study of blood T cell repertoires in COVID-19. Sequencing was performed with immunoSEQ multiplex PCR; in TCRdb, only in-frame clones are kept and a portion is missing. Of about 150,000 clones listed, roughly 90% are singletons. Sequenced material: peripheral blood. The receptors here all came from a woman in her fifties or sixties with active or convalescent COVID-19. CDR3s include the opening cysteine and the closing phenylalanine or tryptophan. The order of the fields is CDR3 DNA, CDR3 protein, D gene, V gene, J gene, clone size. The D gene is left open where the match is weak. Clone size, where shown, is once, few, many, or a class for clones that have expanded.

CDR3 DNA: TGCGCCAGCAGCTTGGCTGTCTCTAGCACAGATACGCAGTATTTT
CDR3 protein: CASSLAVSSTDTQYF
D gene: -
V gene: TRBV5-1
J gene: TRBJ2-3
clone size: once

CDR3 DNA: TGTGCCTGGAGTGAAACAGTCGGTCAGCCCCAGCATTTT
CDR3 protein: CAWSETVGQPQHF
D gene: -
V gene: TRBV30
J gene: TRBJ1-5
clone size: -

CDR3 DNA: TGTGCCAGCAGCCAAAACATGAACACTGAAGCTTTCTTT
CDR3 protein: CASSQNMNTEAFF
D gene: -
V gene: TRBV6-2/TRBV6-3
J gene: TRBJ1-1
clone size: -

CDR3 DNA: TGTGCCAGCAGACCGGGACAGCCCACGCCTGAAGCTTTCTTT
CDR3 protein: CASRPGQPTPEAFF
D gene: TRBD1
V gene: TRBV2
J gene: TRBJ1-1
clone size: few

CDR3 DNA: TGTGCCAGCAGTGTCACCGGGACAATAAACACTGAAGCTTTCTTT
CDR3 protein: CASSVTGTINTEAFF
D gene: -
V gene: TRBV2
J gene: TRBJ1-1
clone size: -

CDR3 DNA: TGCGCCAGCAGCTTGGGCGATCCGGCCAGGGGCACATACGAGCAGTACTTC
CDR3 protein: CASSLGDPARGTYEQYF
D gene: -
V gene: TRBV5-1
J gene: TRBJ2-7
clone size: -

CDR3 DNA: TGTGCCAGCTCACCATTCGAGGGTCGGGGAGAGACCCAGTACTTC
CDR3 protein: CASSPFEGRGETQYF
D gene: -
V gene: TRBV18
J gene: TRBJ2-5
clone size: -

CDR3 DNA: TGTGCCAGCAGCACGGACAGGAAGGGGCCCCAGCATTTT
CDR3 protein: CASSTDRKGPQHF
D gene: TRBD1
V gene: TRBV7-8
J gene: TRBJ1-5
clone size: -

CDR3 DNA: TGTGCCACCAGTGATCCCCCCGGTTTGGTAGAACAGATTATAAGCACAGATACGCAGTATTTT
CDR3 protein: CATSDPPGLVEQIISTDTQYF
D gene: -
V gene: TRBV24-1
J gene: TRBJ2-3
clone size: -

CDR3 DNA: TGTGCCTGGAATCGCGGGGCGGTTAAAGAGACCCAGTACTTC
CDR3 protein: CAWNRGAVKETQYF
D gene: -
V gene: TRBV30
J gene: TRBJ2-5
clone size: -

CDR3 DNA: TGTGCCAGCAGTTACTCATCAGGGGTCGAGCAGTACTTC
CDR3 protein: CASSYSSGVEQYF
D gene: -
V gene: TRBV6-5
J gene: TRBJ2-7
clone size: -

CDR3 DNA: TGTGCCAGCTCACCATACGGCACTTCGGGAGGTGAGCAGTTCTTC
CDR3 protein: CASSPYGTSGGEQFF
D gene: TRBD2
V gene: TRBV18
J gene: TRBJ2-1
clone size: -

CDR3 DNA: TGTGCCATCAGTGAGAGGGACAGCTTTAGCAATCAGCCCCAGCATTTT
CDR3 protein: CAISERDSFSNQPQHF
D gene: TRBD1
V gene: TRBV10-3
J gene: TRBJ1-5
clone size: few

CDR3 DNA: TGTGCCAGCTCACCACCGGGCAGGGGCAATTCACCCCTCCACTTT
CDR3 protein: CASSPPGRGNSPLHF
D gene: -
V gene: TRBV18
J gene: TRBJ1-6
clone size: -

CDR3 DNA: TGTGCCAGCAGCGGCCAGGGTGAGGAGCAGTACTTC
CDR3 protein: CASSGQGEEQYF
D gene: -
V gene: TRBV5-4
J gene: TRBJ2-7
clone size: -

CDR3 DNA: TGTGCCAGCAGCGAACGCAGTTACACTGAAGCTTTCTTT
CDR3 protein: CASSERSYTEAFF
D gene: -
V gene: TRBV6-2/TRBV6-3
J gene: TRBJ1-1
clone size: once

CDR3 DNA: TGTGCCAGCAGCCGACAGGGATACGAGCAGTACTTC
CDR3 protein: CASSRQGYEQYF
D gene: TRBD1
V gene: TRBV27
J gene: TRBJ2-7
clone size: -

CDR3 DNA: TGTGCCAGCAGTGAAACCCGACAGGGAAACTATGGCTACACCTTC
CDR3 protein: CASSETRQGNYGYTF
D gene: TRBD1
V gene: TRBV2
J gene: TRBJ1-2
clone size: -

CDR3 DNA: TGTGCCAGCTCGGCCGAGGTTGATTCACCCCTCCACTTT
CDR3 protein: CASSAEVDSPLHF
D gene: -
V gene: TRBV2
J gene: TRBJ1-6
clone size: -

CDR3 DNA: TGTGCCAGCAGAACGGGGATGAACACTGAAGCTTTCTTT
CDR3 protein: CASRTGMNTEAFF
D gene: -
V gene: TRBV7-2
J gene: TRBJ1-1
clone size: -

CDR3 DNA: TGTGCCAGCAGTCCCCAGGGGTATCGGACTGAAGCTTTCTTT
CDR3 protein: CASSPQGYRTEAFF
D gene: -
V gene: TRBV2
J gene: TRBJ1-1
clone size: -

CDR3 DNA: TGTGCCAGCAGTTACCCTTCATACAGGGGGGGGAATCAGCCCCAGCATTTT
CDR3 protein: CASSYPSYRGGNQPQHF
D gene: TRBD1
V gene: TRBV6-2/TRBV6-3
J gene: TRBJ1-5
clone size: -

CDR3 DNA: TGTGCCAGCAGCTTAGCAGAGGGAAACGGCTACACCTTC
CDR3 protein: CASSLAEGNGYTF
D gene: -
V gene: TRBV7-9
J gene: TRBJ1-2
clone size: -

CDR3 DNA: TGCGCCAGCAGTCAATCGACAGGGGGCTCTGGAAACACCATATATTTT
CDR3 protein: CASSQSTGGSGNTIYF
D gene: TRBD1
V gene: TRBV23-1
J gene: TRBJ1-3
clone size: -

CDR3 DNA: TGCGCCAGCAGCCAAGAACCAGGGCTCGGCACAGATACGCAGTATTTT
CDR3 protein: CASSQEPGLGTDTQYF
D gene: -
V gene: TRBV4-1
J gene: TRBJ2-3
clone size: -

CDR3 DNA: TGTGCCAGCAGTTTGGGACTCAAGGGAATCCAGCATTTT
CDR3 protein: CASSLGLKGIQHF
D gene: -
V gene: TRBV12-3/TRBV12-4
J gene: TRBJ1-5
clone size: -

CDR3 DNA: TGCGCCAGCAGCCTTCTAGCGGGGGGAGACACTGAAGCTTTCTTT
CDR3 protein: CASSLLAGGDTEAFF
D gene: -
V gene: TRBV5-1
J gene: TRBJ1-1
clone size: -

CDR3 DNA: TGTGCCAGCAGTGAATCGGGCGGGGGGGTTTTAAAAGAGACCCAGTACTTC
CDR3 protein: CASSESGGGVLKETQYF
D gene: TRBD2
V gene: TRBV25-1
J gene: TRBJ2-5
clone size: -

CDR3 DNA: TGTGCCACTACTTCCGGGACAGCCTCCTACGAGCAGTACTTC
CDR3 protein: CATTSGTASYEQYF
D gene: TRBD1
V gene: TRBV18
J gene: TRBJ2-7
clone size: -

CDR3 DNA: TGTGCCAGTAGTAACGGCCAGCGGGGGGGCTGGCGGCAAGAGACCCAGTACTTC
CDR3 protein: CASSNGQRGGWRQETQYF
D gene: TRBD2
V gene: TRBV19
J gene: TRBJ2-5
clone size: once

CDR3 DNA: TGTGCCAGCAGAGAGGGACAGGGTAATGAAAAACTGTTTTTT
CDR3 protein: CASREGQGNEKLFF
D gene: TRBD1
V gene: TRBV5-8
J gene: TRBJ1-4
clone size: once

CDR3 DNA: TGTGCCAGCACCCTCGGACAGGGGTTAGGGCAGTACTTC
CDR3 protein: CASTLGQGLGQYF
D gene: TRBD1
V gene: TRBV12-3/TRBV12-4
J gene: TRBJ2-7
clone size: -

CDR3 DNA: TGTGCCAGCAGTCCCACTTCAAGCTCCTACAATGAGCAGTTCTTC
CDR3 protein: CASSPTSSSYNEQFF
D gene: -
V gene: TRBV27
J gene: TRBJ2-1
clone size: -

CDR3 DNA: TGTGCCAGCAGTGGAGGAGGGGTAGTGCGGGGGACCGATACGCAGTATTTT
CDR3 protein: CASSGGGVVRGTDTQYF
D gene: TRBD2
V gene: TRBV2
J gene: TRBJ2-3
clone size: few

CDR3 DNA: TGTGCCAGCAGTGAACTGGGGACAGGGAACACCGGGGAGCTGTTTTTT
CDR3 protein: CASSELGTGNTGELFF
D gene: TRBD1
V gene: TRBV2
J gene: TRBJ2-2
clone size: few

CDR3 DNA: TGCGCCAGCAGCCAAGAAAGCCCGGACAGATCCTACAATGAGCAGTTCTTC
CDR3 protein: CASSQESPDRSYNEQFF
D gene: -
V gene: TRBV4-3
J gene: TRBJ2-1
clone size: few

CDR3 DNA: TGCGCCAGCAGCCAAGACTGGGGGGGGGCTCACCAGGAGACCCAGTACTTC
CDR3 protein: CASSQDWGGAHQETQYF
D gene: -
V gene: TRBV4-3
J gene: TRBJ2-5
clone size: -

CDR3 DNA: TGTGCCAGCAGTTTAAGGGGATATGGCTACACCTTC
CDR3 protein: CASSLRGYGYTF
D gene: -
V gene: TRBV28
J gene: TRBJ1-2
clone size: -

CDR3 DNA: TGCGCCAGCAGCGGCAGGAACTATGGCTACACCTTC
CDR3 protein: CASSGRNYGYTF
D gene: -
V gene: TRBV4-3
J gene: TRBJ1-2
clone size: -

CDR3 DNA: TGTGCCAGCACCTCGGGGGGCCCCACTGAAGCTTTCTTT
CDR3 protein: CASTSGGPTEAFF
D gene: -
V gene: TRBV6-4
J gene: TRBJ1-1
clone size: -

CDR3 DNA: TGCGCCAGCAGCCTATCCGCGGCAACAGATACGCAGTATTTT
CDR3 protein: CASSLSAATDTQYF
D gene: -
V gene: TRBV5-1
J gene: TRBJ2-3
clone size: -

CDR3 DNA: TGTGCCAGCTCACCACCGGGGACAGGTTCTAACTATGGCTACACCTTC
CDR3 protein: CASSPPGTGSNYGYTF
D gene: TRBD1
V gene: TRBV18
J gene: TRBJ1-2
clone size: -

CDR3 DNA: TGTGCCAGCAGCTTTGTAGGACAGGGTTTTTACGAGCAGTACTTC
CDR3 protein: CASSFVGQGFYEQYF
D gene: TRBD1
V gene: TRBV13
J gene: TRBJ2-7
clone size: -

CDR3 DNA: TGCGCCAGCAGCCTCACGGGGGGCCCTGAGACCCAGTACTTC
CDR3 protein: CASSLTGGPETQYF
D gene: -
V gene: TRBV5-1
J gene: TRBJ2-5
clone size: -

CDR3 DNA: TGCGCCAGCAGCTCCCCGGGACAGAGAAGATCCCTCCACTTT
CDR3 protein: CASSSPGQRRSLHF
D gene: TRBD1
V gene: TRBV5-1
J gene: TRBJ1-6
clone size: -

CDR3 DNA: TGTGCCAGCAGTGAAACGGTGGGGGCTGGAGAGACCCAGTACTTC
CDR3 protein: CASSETVGAGETQYF
D gene: -
V gene: TRBV2
J gene: TRBJ2-5
clone size: -

CDR3 DNA: TGTGCCAGCTCACCACTGGGGGGGCCTCGGAGCTCCTACGAGCAGTACTTC
CDR3 protein: CASSPLGGPRSSYEQYF
D gene: -
V gene: TRBV18
J gene: TRBJ2-7
clone size: once

CDR3 DNA: TGCAGCGTGGGGGGGGCGGATGGCTACACCTTC
CDR3 protein: CSVGGADGYTF
D gene: -
V gene: TRBV29-1
J gene: TRBJ1-2
clone size: once

CDR3 DNA: TGTGCCAGCAGTACTGACAGCATGAACACTGAAGCTTTCTTT
CDR3 protein: CASSTDSMNTEAFF
D gene: -
V gene: TRBV2
J gene: TRBJ1-1
clone size: -

CDR3 DNA: TGTGCCACCTCTTCGGGGGGGGTCAATAGCAATCAGCCCCAGCATTTT
CDR3 protein: CATSSGGVNSNQPQHF
D gene: -
V gene: TRBV19
J gene: TRBJ1-5
clone size: -